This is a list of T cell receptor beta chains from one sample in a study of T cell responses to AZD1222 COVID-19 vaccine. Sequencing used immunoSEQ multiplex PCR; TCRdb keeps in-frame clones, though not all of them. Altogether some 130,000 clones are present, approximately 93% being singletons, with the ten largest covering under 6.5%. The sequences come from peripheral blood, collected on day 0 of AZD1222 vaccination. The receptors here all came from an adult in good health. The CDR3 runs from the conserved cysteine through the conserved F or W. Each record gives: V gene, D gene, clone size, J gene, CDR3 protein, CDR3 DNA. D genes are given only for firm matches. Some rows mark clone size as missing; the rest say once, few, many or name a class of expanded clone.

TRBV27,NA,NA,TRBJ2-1,CASSPHRDSKLNEQFF,TGTGCCAGCAGTCCGCACCGGGACTCCAAACTCAATGAGCAGTTCTTC
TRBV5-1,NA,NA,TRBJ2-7,CASSLEVTTKTYEQYF,TGCGCCAGCAGCTTGGAGGTGACTACTAAAACCTACGAGCAGTACTTC
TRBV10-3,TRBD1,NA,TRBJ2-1,CAISVGDRETYNEQFF,TGTGCCATCAGTGTAGGGGACAGGGAAACATACAATGAGCAGTTCTTC
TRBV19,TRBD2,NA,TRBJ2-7,CASRPSGSSYEQYF,TGTGCCAGTAGGCCTAGCGGGAGCTCCTACGAGCAGTACTTC
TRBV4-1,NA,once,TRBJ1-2,CASSQVNRPHYGYTF,TGCGCCAGCAGCCAAGTGAACAGGCCACACTATGGCTACACCTTC
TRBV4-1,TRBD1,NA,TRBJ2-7,CASSQDRVPQGDEQYF,TGCGCCAGCAGCCAAGACAGGGTGCCCCAGGGGGACGAGCAGTACTTC
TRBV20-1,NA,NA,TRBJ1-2,CSALRDGYTF,TGCAGTGCGCTCAGGGATGGCTACACCTTC
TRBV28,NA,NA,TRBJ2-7,CASSIGRKSYEQYF,TGTGCCAGCAGCATCGGACGGAAGTCCTACGAGCAGTACTTC
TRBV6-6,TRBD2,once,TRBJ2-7,CASSPGLAGSVRSYEQYF,TGTGCCAGCAGTCCGGGACTAGCGGGAAGTGTTCGCTCCTACGAGCAGTACTTC
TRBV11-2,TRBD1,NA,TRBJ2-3,CASSARLDHRGRFTDTQYF,TGTGCCAGCAGCGCCCGCTTGGATCACAGGGGGCGCTTCACAGATACGCAGTATTTT
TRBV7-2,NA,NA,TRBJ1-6,CASSWANSPLHF,TGTGCCAGCAGCTGGGCGAATTCACCCCTCCACTTT
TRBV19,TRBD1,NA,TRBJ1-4,CASSYHRDRAEKLFF,TGTGCCAGTAGTTATCACCGGGACAGGGCTGAAAAACTGTTTTTT
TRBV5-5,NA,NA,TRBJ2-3,CASSLGSDSTDTQYF,TGTGCCAGCAGCTTGGGCAGCGATAGCACAGATACGCAGTATTTT
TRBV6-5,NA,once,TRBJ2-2,CASSYSGTKNTGELFF,TGTGCCAGCAGTTACTCCGGGACGAAGAACACCGGGGAGCTGTTTTTT
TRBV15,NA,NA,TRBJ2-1,CATSNGGPYNEQFF,TGTGCCACCAGCAATGGGGGGCCTTACAATGAGCAGTTCTTC
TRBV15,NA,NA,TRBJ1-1,CATSKIPSREAFF,TGTGCCACCAGCAAAATACCGTCCCGTGAAGCTTTCTTT
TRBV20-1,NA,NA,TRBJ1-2,CSAEGSGGYTF,TGCAGTGCTGAAGGGTCGGGTGGCTACACCTTC
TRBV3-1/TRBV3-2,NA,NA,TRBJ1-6,CASSAVSNSPLHF,TGTGCCAGCAGCGCCGTATCAAATTCACCCCTCCACTTT
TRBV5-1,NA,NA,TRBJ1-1,CASSLGPRNTEAFF,TGCGCCAGCAGCTTAGGTCCCAGGAACACTGAAGCTTTCTTT
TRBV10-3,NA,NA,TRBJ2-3,CAISGGRRSADTQYF,TGTGCCATCAGTGGGGGGAGACGGAGCGCCGATACGCAGTATTTT